What follows are 6 T cell receptor beta chains derived from one specimen sequenced in a study of blood T cells in healthy people across ages. The authors ran a second PCR of 7 to 11 cycles using a sample-barcoded 5' primer and a J-beta primer mix. TCRdb used MiXCR to reprocess the 5' RACE reads, holding one entry per CDR3 protein. The sample contains around 1,700,000 distinct CDR3 sequences, roughly 27% of which appear only once. The sequenced sample was blood. These receptors all stem from a young woman in good health.

The rearrangement joins TRBV20-1 to TRBJ2-7; D perhaps matches TRBD2 (6 bases). The V gene's germline CDR1 is DFQATT and CDR2 SNEGSKA (reference sequence). The CDR3 runs 16 residues. The V gene lost 0 bases and the J gene lost 7 bases, with 22 bases spanning the gap. The DNA of the CDR3 is TGCAGTGCTAGAGATCTAGCGAGGCGCTCCTACAATGAGCAGTACTTC. This encodes CSARDLARRSYNEQYF.

This clonotype was seen a few times. CDR3 amino acids: CAIGGGTMNTEAFF. CDR3 nucleotide sequence: TGTGCCATCGGCGGGGGGACCATGAACACTGAAGCTTTCTTT. The J gene is TRBJ1-1, the V gene TRBV10-3; D perhaps matches TRBD1 (5 bases). Germline CDR1 and CDR2: ENHRY and SYGVKD. The CDR3 is 14 amino acids. Trimming shortened V by 8 bases and J by 0 bases, and 13 bases separated the two germline ends.

The chain recombines TRBV4-1 with TRBJ2-3, with 7 nucleotides matching TRBD2. Germline V CDR1 and CDR2: MGHRA, YSYEKL. The CDR3 totals 17 residues. V was clipped by 3 bases and J by 0 bases; unmatched bases: 9. DNA for the CDR3: TGCGCCAGCAGCCAGGGTCGGGGGGTCCTTAGCACAGATACGCAGTATTTT. It encodes CASSQGRGVLSTDTQYF.

There are many counts of this clonotype. The chain has TRBV10-3 and TRBJ2-5, with 7 bases lining up with TRBD2. This CDR3 contains 13 residues. Germline V CDR1 and CDR2: ENHRY, SYGVKD. Trimming at V came to 10 bases and at J to 4 bases, leaving 9 bases not matched to a gene. The CDR3 reads CATNGEGAETQYF. CDR3 DNA: TGTGCCACCAATGGGGAGGGAGCAGAGACCCAGTACTTC.

The rearrangement uses TRBV3-1 and TRBJ1-5, with 8 bases lining up with TRBD1. The germline V gene encodes CDR1 LGHDT and CDR2 YNNKEL (reference sequence). The CDR3 covers 14 residues. V was pared by 6 bases and J by 2 bases, with 3 bases of the junction left unmatched. The CDR3 DNA reads TGTGCCAGCAGACAGGGGGGCGGCAATCAGCCCCAGCATTTT. As protein: CASRQGGGNQPQHF.

The chain has TRBV28 and TRBJ2-1; D is perhaps TRBD2 (5 bases). The V gene lost 2 bases and the J gene lost 9 bases, with 11 bases spanning the gap. Germline CDR1 and CDR2: MDHEN and SYDVKM. This CDR3 is built from 13 residues. CDR3 sequence reads: CASSLLAPAEQFF. As DNA, the CDR3 is TGTGCCAGCAGTTTACTAGCTCCGGCTGAGCAGTTCTTC.